Listed below are T cell receptor beta chains from one sample, sequenced in a study of radiotherapy plus CTLA-4 blockade in lung cancer. Profiling relied on immunoSEQ multiplex PCR, and the TCRdb table lists in-frame clones only, not all of them. The sample records 90,000 to 150,000 clones, approximately 80% being singletons. The sequencing used peripheral blood, collected from a patient treated with radiotherapy plus ipilimumab. The receptors were gathered from a human donor with non-small cell lung cancer who had a partial response to radiotherapy plus ipilimumab. Each CDR3 is given with its conserved first and last residue. Size is stated for part of the rows, as once, few or many counts, or as a class when the clone is expanded.

- TRBJ2-1 TRBV7-2 CASSLDRGGHNEQFF
- TRBJ2-4 TRBV28 CASNRGHQNIQYF
- TRBJ1-4 TRBV18 CASSPSLGGGSEKLFF
- TRBJ1-1 TRBV5-1 CASNTQGTKNTEAFF
- TRBJ1-2 TRBV2 CASTSSGAARNYGYTF
- TRBJ2-5 TRBV28 CASSLELTGHQETQYF
- TRBJ1-6 TRBV5-4 CASSSPGGGSYNSPLHF
- TRBJ1-1 TRBV25-1 CASRSPPGQGFTEAFF
few TRBJ1-4 TRBV5-6 CASSPTGNEKLFF
- TRBJ1-3 TRBV19 CASRKGGSGNTIYF
- TRBJ1-1 TRBV18 CASSPSGGELNTEAFF
- TRBJ2-7 TRBV9 CASSVAVGGHYEQYF
- TRBJ2-1 TRBV9 CASSDSPSYNEQFF
- TRBJ1-4 TRBV7-2 CASSPALATNEKLFF
- TRBJ1-1 TRBV28 CASSWTGKMMNTEAFF
- TRBJ2-7 TRBV7-2 CASSSVGGAYEQYF
- TRBJ1-3 TRBV4-2 CASSQGTSRGSGNTIYF
few TRBJ1-2 TRBV18 CASSREGLGYGYTF
- TRBJ1-3 TRBV6-5 CASSYGDIAGNTIYF
- TRBJ2-7 TRBV6-5 CASRPGRGREQYF
- TRBJ1-5 TRBV6-6 CASSWGQGNQPQHF
- TRBJ2-5 TRBV4-3 CASSQGPSGQETQYF
- TRBJ1-4 TRBV5-1 CASSSGQPSTNEKLFF
- TRBJ2-2 TRBV19 CASREVSGTSGGELFF
- TRBJ2-1 TRBV4-2 CASSQDGGSTNNEQFF
- TRBJ2-1 TRBV9 CASSYSGANYNEQFF
- TRBJ2-2 TRBV2 CASSGDRGTGELFF
- TRBJ1-2 TRBV5-4 CASSLVLGGYTF
- TRBJ1-2 TRBV5-1 CASSQGTDYGYTF
few TRBJ2-3 TRBV19 CASMREGSADTQYF
- TRBJ2-7 TRBV28 CASKEQGARDEQYF
- TRBJ1-2 TRBV19 CASSIGTGGDYGYTF
- TRBJ1-5 TRBV7-2 CASSLGDRGRIDQPQHF
few TRBJ1-6 TRBV7-2 CASSPPRLRDSPLHF
- TRBJ2-7 TRBV11-2 CASSLGGVREQYF
once TRBJ1-1 TRBV10-2 CASISGTGSGEAFF
- TRBJ2-1 TRBV4-1 CASSPLTSGLYNEQFF
few TRBJ2-7 TRBV6-5 CASSTGQGNEQYF
- TRBJ1-2 TRBV5-6 CASSPDTSYGYTF
- TRBJ2-5 TRBV28 CASSPLGTSGRARTQYF
- TRBJ1-6 TRBV30 CAWSTQPKGNSPLHF
- TRBJ1-1 TRBV5-4 CASSIENEAFF
- TRBJ1-6 TRBV5-1 CASSSPGNSPLHF
- TRBJ1-5 TRBV28 CAIRDRGLSSNQPQHF
- TRBJ2-2 TRBV27 CASRGTRITGELFF
- TRBJ2-5 TRBV14 CASSQGQGRRQETQYF
once TRBJ2-2 TRBV7-8 CASSHSGGGSAGELFF
- TRBJ2-2 TRBV9 CASSRTGGAWELFF
- TRBJ1-5 TRBV19 CASSPRPRGIGMSNQPQHF
- TRBJ2-5 TRBV12-5 CASGYRDKRERLETQYF
few TRBJ2-3 TRBV27 CASSLSSQGSTDTQYF
- TRBJ1-5 TRBV28 CASKTATGGYSNQPQHF
once TRBJ1-3 TRBV7-2 CASSSATGTFMGNTIYF
- TRBJ2-6 TRBV7-2 CASTTGFISGANVLTF
- TRBJ1-5 TRBV4-1 CASSPDSPHSNQPQHF
- TRBJ1-2 TRBV5-1 CASSFEVKLYGYTF
- TRBJ2-7 TRBV29-1 CSVVVGSYEQYF
- TRBJ1-5 TRBV19 CASRSRGQGSNQPQHF
- TRBJ1-5 TRBV28 CASSFEGQGSNQPQHF